This TCR beta chain emerged from a study of blood T cell repertoires in COVID-19 (dated by TCRdb to about 2020). Concerning the study at large: The collaborator samples originated in the United States, Italy and Spain and spanned the acute and convalescent phases of COVID-19. The material from the prospective study consisted of cDNA or gDNA derived from T cells, B-cell-depleted T cells, or PBMCs. Deeply sampled blood TCRbeta repertoires from subjects exposed to, actively infected with, or recovered from COVID-19 were included in the dataset. The repertoires were released in a freely available public database intended as a resource for research on the immune response to SARS-CoV-2. Samples came from the ongoing ImmuneRACE study (first 160 participants) plus 1,254 subjects from 6 global collaborators. Nearly every sample came with metadata listing a de-identified subject ID, COVID-19 status, age in years and sex. Where available, HLA class I and class II types were obtained from metadata supplied by the sample provider rather than from assay-based typing.

Each collaborating institution followed its own protocols to collect whole blood in K2EDTA tubes. For TCRbeta analysis, collaborators shipped samples in one of three forms: frozen whole blood, isolated PBMCs, or DNA extracted from either of those sample types. The immunoSEQ Assay, a bias-controlled multiplex PCR, was used to amplify TCRbeta CDR3 regions from genomic DNA. On the study's bioinformatics: Nucleated cell counts per sample were estimated from amplification of reference gene primers within the assay. Sequence reads were collapsed and filtered to measure the absolute abundance of every unique TCRbeta CDR3 rearrangement. For each sample, productive Simpson clonality was calculated as the square root of Simpson's diversity index over productive rearrangements. Here the immuneACCESS table is served through TCRdb, limited to in-frame sequences with V and J called. Missing clones are a known gap in these copies; in checked studies unresolved V genes cover under half, and the rest lacks a known reason. That table is the source of V, J and clone size, and D and trimming were worked out from the DNA. This sample is represented by roughly 150,000 clones; roughly four fifths of them were singletons. The leading ten clones occupy roughly 2% of the sample.

To note about this clone: There is no known antigen for this receptor. Base qualities are not at hand, and no much larger clone is one base apart.

CDR1 and CDR2 were assigned from the germline V gene (reference sequence) as SEHNR and FQNEAQ. The CDR3 goes from the cysteine to the phenylalanine over 14 residues. Just the 42-base CDR3 DNA is kept, in frame starting at base 1. V drops 8 bases and J drops 1 base, leaving 12 bases in between. Findings and caveats that apply to the study as a whole: The quantity of clinical and demographic metadata differed by source and by participant and was supplied without curation.

The sample consisted of peripheral blood. The rearranged segments are TRBV7-9 and TRBJ2-1; the D gene remains uncertain. The clonotype was recovered from a woman older than 75 with acute or convalescent COVID-19. The DNA sequence is as follows: TGTGCCAGCTGCCTAGACGCGTCCTACAATGAGCAGTTCTTC. Its protein reads: CASCLDASYNEQFF.